The next 7 T cell receptor beta chains were all read from a single sample in a study of blood T cell repertoires in COVID-19. Measured with immunoSEQ multiplex PCR; TCRdb has only the in-frame clones, and not every one. The data contain 250,000 to 300,000 clones, 86% of them singletons. The sequenced sample was peripheral blood. The receptors come from a man aged 18 to 30 with active or convalescent COVID-19.

CDR3 sequence (DNA): TGCGCCAGCAGCCAAGATCGGGGTCTTGGGGCCAACGTCCTGACTTTC. Translated, it gives CASSQDRGLGANVLTF. The rearrangement joins TRBV4-1 to TRBJ2-6; D is possibly TRBD2 (5 bases). Germline V gives CDR1 MGHRA, CDR2 YSYEKL. V was shortened by 0 bases and J by 3 bases, with 9 bases between the two germline ends. There are 16 residues in the CDR3.

The chain employs TRBV3-1 (or the pseudogene TRBV3-2) and TRBJ2-7; 9 nucleotides line up with TRBD1. Germline-derived CDR1 and CDR2 are LGHDT and YNNKEL (reference sequence). This CDR3 has 15 amino acids. The V segment lost 5 bases and the J segment 0 bases; nucleotides outside the gene matches: 5. CDR3 sequence: CASSAGTGSSYEQYF. The CDR3 DNA follows: TGTGCCAGCAGCGCTGGGACAGGGAGCTCCTACGAGCAGTACTTC.

This rearrangement joins TRBV6-5 to TRBJ2-5; D possibly corresponds to TRBD1 (6 bases). CDR1 and CDR2 (germline): MNHEY, SVGAGI. The V and J ends lost 6 bases and 3 bases respectively, with 14 bases between them. The CDR3 loop spans 14 amino acids. DNA of the CDR3: TGTGCCAGCAGAAGACCCAGGACAGAAGAGACCCAGTACTTC. This sequence encodes CASRRPRTEETQYF.

This chain uses TRBV5-1 with TRBJ2-1, with 10 bases identical to TRBD2. Germline V gives CDR1 SGHRS, CDR2 YFSETQ. The CDR3 length is 17 residues. The J segment lost 7 bases and the V segment lost 0 bases, leaving 10 bases of the junction unmatched. The CDR3 DNA follows: TGCGCCAGCAGCTTGGCGGCTAGCGGGAGTTGGGGGAATGAGCAGTTCTTC. Translation: CASSLAASGSWGNEQFF.

This chain connects TRBV12-3 or TRBV12-4 to TRBJ2-5; D gene uncertain. The V end was cut by 6 bases, the J end by 7 bases, with 12 bases between. The CDR3 loop spans 12 amino acids. The CDR3 here is CASRSTAGTQYF. The CDR3 region has the DNA TGTGCCAGCAGATCCACGGCAGGGACCCAGTACTTC.

J is TRBJ2-2 and V is TRBV6-6, with TRBD1 matching 7 bases. CDR3 length equals 16 residues. The J segment lost 1 base and the V segment lost 5 bases, leaving 7 bases of the junction unmatched. CDR1 and CDR2 from the germline V gene are MNHNY and SVGAGI (reference sequence). The CDR3 loop reads CASSRQGIRNTGELFF. The CDR3 DNA reads as TGTGCCAGCAGTCGACAGGGTATCCGGAACACCGGGGAGCTGTTTTTT.

The chain employs TRBV20-1 and TRBJ2-5, with TRBD2 identical over 12 bases. The V and J ends lost 3 bases and 5 bases, in that order; junction bases with no gene match: 7. Germline CDR1 DFQATT, CDR2 SNEGSKA (reference sequence). CDR3 length: 15 amino acids. CDR3 nucleotides: TGCAGTGCTAGTCCCGGACTAGCGGGGTGGGAGACCCAGTACTTC. Its protein is CSASPGLAGWETQYF.